The 2 T cell receptor beta chains reported below all come from one sample, sequenced in a study of blood T cell repertoires in COVID-19. TCRdb's table, derived via immunoSEQ multiplex PCR, lists solely in-frame clones and lacks some. Of tens of thousands of clones listed, around 88% are singletons. Sequencing was done on a sample of peripheral blood. Receptors originate from a human donor in a cohort sampled during active COVID-19.

This clone was detected only a few times. The genes are TRBV6-2 or TRBV6-3 and TRBJ2-5; 10 bases align to TRBD1. Germline values: CDR1 MNHEY, CDR2 SVGEGT. Trimming cost V 5 bases and J 2 bases; bases outside gene matches: 11. CDR3 size: 17 residues. The CDR3 loop is CASSRGTGATFQETQYF. In DNA form, the CDR3 reads TGTGCCAGCAGTAGGGGGACAGGGGCGACCTTTCAAGAGACCCAGTACTTC.

This clone was detected only a few times. The V gene is TRBV12-3 or TRBV12-4, the J gene TRBJ2-7, with D unclear. V was shortened by 4 bases and J by 7 bases, with 14 bases between the two germline ends. CDR3 length equals 13 residues. Written as DNA, the CDR3 is TGTGCCAGCAGTTCCGCTAGGCTCGGGGAGCAGTACTTC. Its translation is CASSSARLGEQYF.